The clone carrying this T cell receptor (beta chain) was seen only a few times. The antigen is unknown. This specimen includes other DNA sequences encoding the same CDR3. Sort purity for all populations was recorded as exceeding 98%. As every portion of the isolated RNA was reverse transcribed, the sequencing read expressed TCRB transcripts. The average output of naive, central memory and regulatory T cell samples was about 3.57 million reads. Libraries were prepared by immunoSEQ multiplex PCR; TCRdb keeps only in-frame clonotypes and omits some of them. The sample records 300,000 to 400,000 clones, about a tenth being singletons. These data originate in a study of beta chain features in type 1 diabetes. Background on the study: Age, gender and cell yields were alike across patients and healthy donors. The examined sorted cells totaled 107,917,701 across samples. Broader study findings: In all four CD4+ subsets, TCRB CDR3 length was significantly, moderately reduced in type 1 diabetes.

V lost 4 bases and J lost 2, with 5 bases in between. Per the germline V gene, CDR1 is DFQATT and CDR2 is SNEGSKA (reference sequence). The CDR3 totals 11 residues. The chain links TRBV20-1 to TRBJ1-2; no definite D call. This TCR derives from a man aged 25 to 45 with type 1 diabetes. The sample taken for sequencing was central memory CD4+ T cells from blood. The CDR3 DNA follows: TGCAGTGCTACAGAAAACTATGGCTACACCTTC. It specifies CSATENYGYTF.